Each of the 11 T cell receptor beta chains below was sequenced from the same sample in a study of shared clonotypes between healthy human individuals (TCRdb year 2020). The library was prepared using the immunoSEQ multiplex PCR assay. Drawn from immuneACCESS, this table holds only the in-frame rearrangements with V and J called that TCRdb kept. Clones are partly lost; checked studies trace under half to an unresolved V gene and leave the rest unexplained. The sample table shows fewer than 700,000 clones, and 85% to 95% are seen once. The top ten hold over 0.09% of the sample. For the CD8 naive samples, CD45RO-negative cells were positively selected for CCR7, yielding a CD45RA+CCR7+ population from which TemRA cells were excluded. The sample was naive CD8+ T cells sorted from blood. The cell subset or site label corresponds to: CD45RA+CCR7+. The receptors stem from a woman between 25 and 40 years old in good health.

To note about this clone: No DNA is shown, since the ends of the CDR3 on it are uncertain; the CDR3 is the one TCRdb lists. The genes are TRBV6-5 and TRBJ2-1; the table calls TRBD1, which could not be checked here. The CDR3 region is 16 residues in length, termini included. Germline V gene lookup returns CDR1 MNHEY and CDR2 SVGAGI. This CDR3 is CASSSSTGGAGDEQFF.

The chain couples TRBV27 to TRBJ2-7; 12 nucleotides align to TRBD2. The CDR3 covers 14 residues. The V gene end was trimmed by 3 bases and the J gene end by 6 bases; junction bases not matched to a gene: 3. Per germline, CDR1 MNHEY and CDR2 SMNVEV (reference sequence). CDR3 sequence: CASSFQTSGSEQYF. CDR3 in DNA: TGTGCCAGCAGTTTTCAGACTAGCGGGAGCGAGCAGTACTTC.

The chain uses TRBV5-4 and TRBJ2-7; 7 positions match TRBD2. Trimming cost V 1 base and J 4 bases; bases outside gene matches: 8. Per the germline V gene, CDR1 is SGHNT and CDR2 is YYREEE (reference sequence). The CDR3 sequence is 15 residues long. This CDR3 reads CASSLWSSGAYEQYF. The CDR3 nucleotides read TGTGCCAGCAGCTTGTGGTCTAGCGGCGCATACGAGCAGTACTTC. The variable domain in full, completed from reference TRBV5-4 and TRBJ2-7, reads ETGVTQSPTHLIKTRGQQVTLRCSSQSGHNTVSWYQQALGQGPQFIFQYYREEENGRGNFPPRFSGLQFPNYSSELNVNALELDDSALYLCASSLWSSGAYEQYFGPGTRLTVT.

The chain joins TRBV7-9 to TRBJ2-4, with TRBD2 matching over 8 bases. CDR1 is SEHNR and CDR2 is FQNEAQ in the germline V gene (reference sequence). Trimming removed 2 bases from V and 0 bases from J; junction bases left unmatched: 3. The CDR3 is made up of 16 amino acids. The CDR3: CASSLTSGLAKNIQYF. The CDR3 DNA follows: TGTGCCAGCAGCTTAACTAGCGGACTAGCCAAAAACATTCAGTACTTC.

The V gene is TRBV11-2, the J gene TRBJ2-7, with 10 positions matching TRBD2. V dropped 4 bases and J dropped 4; count of bases not matched to a gene: 4. Per the germline V gene, CDR1 is SGHAT and CDR2 is FQNNGV. There are 14 residues in the CDR3. CDR3 in amino acids: CASSYRTSGYEQYF. The CDR3 nucleotides are TGTGCCAGCAGCTACCGGACTAGCGGATACGAGCAGTACTTC.

This sequence joins TRBV7-2 and TRBJ2-1; 13 nucleotides agree with TRBD2. J gave up 4 bases and V 6 bases, and 12 bases lay outside the gene matches. Germline-derived CDR1 and CDR2 are SGHTA and FQGNSA. The CDR3 spans 18 residues. The CDR3 nucleotides are TGTGCCAGCAGGGCCGTGACTAGCGGGAGGTACTTATACAATGAGCAGTTCTTC. Protein product: CASRAVTSGRYLYNEQFF.

The chain employs TRBV13 and TRBJ1-3, with a possible D match to TRBD1 (6 bases). The length of the CDR3 is 14 residues. V was pared by 5 bases and J by 4 bases, with 12 bases between. Germline CDR1 reads PRHDT; CDR2 reads FYEKMQ (reference sequence). CDR3 sequence: CASSLGTPGNTIYF. CDR3 nucleotides: TGTGCCAGCAGCCTCGGGACACCCGGAAACACCATATATTTT.

The chain employs TRBV27 and TRBJ2-7; D remains unclear. The germline V gene encodes CDR1 MNHEY and CDR2 SMNVEV (reference sequence). Trimming removed 5 bases at V and 3 bases at J, with 17 bases between. This CDR3 spans 15 amino acids. The CDR3 reads CASSRRELVGYEQYF. CDR3 coding DNA: TGTGCCAGCAGTCGAAGAGAACTCGTGGGCTACGAGCAGTACTTC.

This chain connects TRBV7-8 to TRBJ2-4; D gene ambiguous. The ends were cut back, 1 base at V and 8 bases at J, with 9 bases in the middle. The CDR3 is made up of 13 amino acids. Germline CDR1 is SGHVS and CDR2 is FQNEAQ. CDR3 residues: CASSLVRVDIQYF. The CDR3 DNA sequence: TGTGCCAGCAGCTTAGTTAGGGTTGACATTCAGTACTTC.

The genes are TRBV7-9 and TRBJ1-3; D is perhaps TRBD1 (5 bases). The CDR3 is 17 residues long. V lost 7 bases to trimming and J lost 2 bases, with 21 bases between them. Germline-derived CDR1 and CDR2 are SEHNR and FQNEAQ (reference sequence). The CDR3 here is CASTPPVGGNTGNTIYF. DNA for the CDR3: TGTGCCAGCACCCCGCCCGTTGGGGGAAATACTGGAAACACCATATATTTT.

V gene TRBV27 combines with J gene TRBJ1-1, with D perhaps matching TRBD1 (6 bases). Germline V gives CDR1 MNHEY, CDR2 SMNVEV (reference sequence). The CDR3 consists of 13 residues. The V and J ends lost 1 base and 4 bases respectively, with 7 bases between them. Here the CDR3 DNA reads TGTGCCAGCAGTTTATACAGGGCCACTGAAGCTTTCTTT. It codes for CASSLYRATEAFF.